The 29 T cell receptor beta chains listed next were all sequenced from one sample in a study of cytomegalovirus exposure and HLA in healthy donors. TCRdb's copy holds only in-frame clones and misses some; the assay was immunoSEQ multiplex PCR. The top ten clones hold roughly 1.6% of a sample with about 74,000 clones, roughly 94% of them seen once. Sequenced sample: PBMCs. These receptors were taken from a man aged 18 to 29 in good health and CMV-seropositive.

This sequence joins TRBV5-1 and TRBJ2-1, with 9 bases fitting TRBD1. J was trimmed by 10 bases and V by 4 bases; bases with no gene match: 9. There are 14 residues in the CDR3. CDR1 is SGHRS, CDR2 YFSETQ, per germline. CDR3 amino acids: CASSLTGGAGEQFF. CDR3 nucleotide sequence: TGCGCCAGCAGCCTTACAGGGGGCGCGGGCGAGCAGTTCTTC.

The chain uses TRBV6-5 and TRBJ2-7; 8 nucleotides line up with TRBD1. The J segment lost 3 bases and the V segment lost 2 bases, leaving 6 bases of the junction unmatched. Germline assignment: CDR1 MNHEY and CDR2 SVGAGI. CDR3 length: 15 residues. Here the CDR3 DNA reads TGTGCCAGCAGTTACCCGACAGGGGACCACTACGAGCAGTACTTC. The encoded protein is CASSYPTGDHYEQYF.

The chain recombines TRBV19 with TRBJ2-2, with TRBD2 as a possible D gene (5 bases). The germline gives CDR1 LNHDA, CDR2 SQIVND (reference sequence). The CDR3 is 13 residues long. The V gene lost 2 bases and the J gene lost 6 bases, with 7 bases spanning the gap. The CDR3 region is CASSILAPGELFF. CDR3 nucleotides: TGTGCCAGTAGTATACTAGCCCCCGGGGAGCTGTTTTTT.

The chain combines TRBV5-6 with TRBJ2-3, with D perhaps TRBD2 (5 bases). Germline V gives CDR1 SGHDT, CDR2 YYEEEE. V was shortened by 1 base and J by 4 bases, with 19 bases between the two germline ends. This CDR3 is 17 amino acids long. CDR3 region: CASSLRSGSVAADTQYF. The DNA of the CDR3 is TGTGCCAGCAGCTTGAGGTCGGGGTCGGTAGCCGCAGATACGCAGTATTTT.

The V call is TRBV4-1, the J call TRBJ2-5, with TRBD1 identical over 9 bases. The junction had 6 bases not matched to a gene; V was cut back by 1 base and J by 3 bases. This CDR3 region has 16 residues. CDR1 MGHRA and CDR2 YSYEKL come from the germline V gene. CDR3 region: CASSQAPTGGEETQYF. The CDR3 nucleotides read TGCGCCAGCAGCCAAGCTCCGACAGGGGGAGAAGAGACCCAGTACTTC.

The rearrangement joins TRBV28 to TRBJ1-2, with 9 bases matching TRBD1. This CDR3 comprises 15 residues. V was clipped by 5 bases and J by 4 bases; unmatched bases: 8. Germline V lookup: CDR1 MDHEN, CDR2 SYDVKM. CDR3 sequence reads: CASSARDREIYGYTF. CDR3 sequence (DNA): TGTGCCAGCAGTGCCCGGGACAGGGAGATCTATGGCTACACCTTC.

The J gene is TRBJ2-3, the V gene TRBV19, with 12 bases matching TRBD2. V gave up 5 bases and J gave up 6 bases; unmatched junction bases: 9. There are 16 residues in the CDR3. Germline V CDR1 and CDR2: LNHDA, SQIVND (reference sequence). The CDR3 DNA reads as TGTGCCAGTAGTTTTGCACTAGCGGGAGGACCCGATACGCAGTATTTT. Translated: CASSFALAGGPDTQYF.

The gene calls are TRBV11-3 and TRBJ2-7; perhaps TRBD1 as D (6 bases). The germline V and J ends were trimmed by 5 bases and 0 bases, with 11 bases remaining between them. The germline V gene encodes CDR1 SGHNT and CDR2 YENEEA. The CDR3 is 14 residues long. CDR3 loop: CASSMDSGSYEQYF. The CDR3 nucleotides are TGTGCCAGCAGCATGGACAGCGGCTCCTACGAGCAGTACTTC.

This sequence joins TRBV11-2 and TRBJ1-1, with D tentatively TRBD1 (6 bases). The CDR3 consists of 14 residues. The germline V and J ends were trimmed by 3 bases and 3 bases, with 11 bases remaining between them. Germline V CDR1 and CDR2: SGHAT, FQNNGV. In nucleotides, the CDR3 is TGTGCCAGCAGCTTCCAGACAGGCTACACTGAAGCTTTCTTT. Residues: CASSFQTGYTEAFF.

The chain has TRBV30 and TRBJ2-1, with TRBD2 matching 8 bases. The germline V gene encodes CDR1 GTSNPN and CDR2 SVGIG (reference sequence). The V and J ends lost 3 bases and 5 bases, in that order; junction bases with no gene match: 6. The CDR3 spans 14 residues. This chain's CDR3 is CAWSRGGGHNEQFF. The CDR3 nucleotides are TGTGCCTGGAGCCGAGGCGGGGGGCACAATGAGCAGTTCTTC.

The CDR3 DNA reads as TGTGCCAGCTCAACCGAACTTTACGAGCAGTACTTC. Translation gives CASSTELYEQYF. The chain uses TRBV18 and TRBJ2-7, with D unclear. The CDR3 sequence is 12 residues long. Germline CDR1 is KGHSH and CDR2 is LQKENI. Trimming stripped 5 bases from V and 4 bases from J, with 9 bases between.

The V and J genes are TRBV19 and TRBJ2-1, with 9 bases identical to TRBD1. This CDR3 is 14 amino acids long. Germline-derived CDR1 and CDR2 are LNHDA and SQIVND (reference sequence). Trimming cost V 6 bases and J 8 bases; bases outside gene matches: 8. This chain's CDR3 is CASRRRQGGDEQFF. The DNA for the CDR3 is TGTGCCAGTAGACGGAGACAGGGGGGGGATGAGCAGTTCTTC.

The chain has TRBV6-1 and TRBJ2-5; weak D call: TRBD1 (6 bases). Germline-derived CDR1 and CDR2 are MNHNS and SASEGT. V gave up 3 bases and J gave up 1 base, with 12 bases separating them. The CDR3 extends over 15 amino acids. The CDR3, as DNA: TGTGCCAGCAGTGAGGGACATACCAGCCAAGAGACCCAGTACTTC. Its protein product is CASSEGHTSQETQYF.

V gene TRBV5-1 combines with J gene TRBJ2-7; TRBD1 matches at 10 bases. Germline V gene sequence: CDR1 SGHRS, CDR2 YFSETQ. The CDR3 runs 16 residues. J gave up 0 bases and V 4 bases, and 7 bases lay outside the gene matches. This chain's CDR3 is CASSPGGTGVSYEQYF. CDR3 nucleotide sequence: TGCGCCAGCAGCCCGGGGGGGACAGGGGTCTCCTACGAGCAGTACTTC.

The V call is TRBV9, the J call TRBJ1-4; 7 positions match TRBD1. Looked up from germline, CDR1 is SGDLS and CDR2 is YYNGEE. The ends lost 4 bases at V and 12 bases at J; junction bases unmatched: 15. CDR3 length: 15 residues. As DNA, the CDR3 is TGTGCCAGCAGCCCACGGACAGGAGCGGTTGGGGAACTGTTTTTT. The encoded protein is CASSPRTGAVGELFF.

The chain combines TRBV27 with TRBJ2-5; possibly TRBD2 for D (7 bases). Germline V gene data show CDR1 as MNHEY and CDR2 as SMNVEV (reference sequence). The ends were cut back, 10 bases at V and 4 bases at J, with 16 bases in the middle. The length of the CDR3 is 13 residues. The CDR3 bases are TGTGCCACCCAAAAGGGAGGGGGAGAGACCCAGTACTTC. It specifies CATQKGGGETQYF.

The chain couples TRBV6-5 to TRBJ2-1; D might be TRBD1 (6 bases). The CDR3 is 15 residues long. The V end was cut by 6 bases, the J end by 0 bases, with 12 bases between. Looked up from germline, CDR1 is MNHEY and CDR2 is SVGAGI. In nucleotides, the CDR3 is TGTGCCAGCAGCAAACAGGGTAACTCCTACAATGAGCAGTTCTTC. It codes for CASSKQGNSYNEQFF.

V and J are TRBV6-5 and TRBJ2-5; D not resolved. V was trimmed by 0 bases and J by 2 bases, leaving 7 bases between them. Germline V CDR1 and CDR2: MNHEY, SVGAGI. This CDR3 is built from 14 residues. As DNA, the CDR3 is TGTGCCAGCAGTTACTCGATCCGGCAAGAGACCCAGTACTTC. Protein sequence: CASSYSIRQETQYF.

This rearrangement joins TRBV6-5 to TRBJ2-5; 12 bases match TRBD1. With V trimmed by 7 bases and J by 4 bases, 4 bases remained unmatched. This CDR3 is 14 amino acids long. CDR1 and CDR2 (germline): MNHEY, SVGAGI. The CDR3 DNA reads TGTGCCAGCACCGGGACAGGGGGCGGAGAGACCCAGTACTTC. Translating it yields CASTGTGGGETQYF.

This chain joins TRBV19 and TRBJ2-1; 9 bases are a match to TRBD2. CDR1 is LNHDA, CDR2 SQIVND, per germline (reference sequence). V lost 7 bases to trimming and J lost 8 bases; unmatched junction nucleotides: 6. The CDR3 loop spans 13 amino acids. The CDR3: CASTSGRSDEQFF. The CDR3 DNA sequence: TGTGCCAGTACGAGCGGGAGGAGCGATGAGCAGTTCTTC.

The V call is TRBV5-6, the J call TRBJ2-6; unclear D gene. The CDR3 length is 18 residues. Trimming removed 5 bases at V and 0 bases at J, with 18 bases between. Germline V lookup: CDR1 SGHDT, CDR2 YYEEEE. Written as DNA, the CDR3 is TGTGCCAGCAGTCCCCTCGGTGGAGTAACCTCTGGGGCCAACGTCCTGACTTTC. Translated, it gives CASSPLGGVTSGANVLTF.

The chain recombines TRBV7-2 with TRBJ2-7; 13 bases map to TRBD2. Trimming cost V 5 bases and J 4 bases; bases outside gene matches: 2. Germline assignment: CDR1 SGHTA and CDR2 FQGNSA. There are 14 residues in the CDR3. CDR3 coding DNA: TGTGCCAGCAGCCAGACTAGCGGGAGGTACGAGCAGTACTTC. Translating it yields CASSQTSGRYEQYF.

The CDR3 sequence is CASSDSINQPQHF. The CDR3 region has the DNA TGTGCCAGCAGTGACAGTATAAATCAGCCCCAGCATTTT. The chain is built from TRBV6-1 and TRBJ1-5; D unclear. V was cut by 3 bases and J by 4 bases, with 7 bases left in between. Per germline, CDR1 MNHNS and CDR2 SASEGT. The CDR3 spans 13 residues.

This clone came up once. The V gene is TRBV4-1, the J gene TRBJ2-7, with 12 bases matching TRBD2. Unmatched junction bases numbered 3, after V lost 1 base and J lost 5 bases. Germline-derived CDR1 and CDR2 are MGHRA and YSYEKL. The length of the CDR3 is 15 residues. The CDR3 loop reads CASSQGLAGVNEQYF. CDR3 bases: TGCGCCAGCAGCCAAGGACTAGCGGGAGTCAACGAGCAGTACTTC.

The chain carries TRBV23-1 and TRBJ1-2, with a weak D call TRBD1 (5 bases). TRBV23-1 is placed among ORFs of uncertain function. The length of the CDR3 is 15 residues. Trimming took 3 bases from V and 0 from J, leaving 11 bases between them. The CDR3 is CASSHSGLANYGYTF. Here the CDR3 DNA reads TGCGCCAGCAGTCACTCGGGACTGGCTAACTATGGCTACACCTTC.

The chain employs TRBV28 and TRBJ2-3; 15 bases align to TRBD2. The CDR3 runs 19 residues. V lost 2 bases, J lost 0 bases, and 6 bases stayed unmatched. Germline CDR1 is MDHEN and CDR2 is SYDVKM. CDR3 in DNA: TGTGCCAGCAGTTTAGCCGGACTAGCGGGAGGGTCTAGCACAGATACGCAGTATTTT. Translation gives CASSLAGLAGGSSTDTQYF.

This clone was detected only once. The chain employs TRBV19 and TRBJ2-2; 9 nucleotides align to TRBD1. The J segment lost 4 bases and the V segment lost 3 bases, leaving 3 bases of the junction unmatched. This CDR3 region has 15 residues. Germline CDR1 LNHDA, CDR2 SQIVND (reference sequence). The CDR3 DNA sequence: TGTGCCAGTAGTATTGGGGACAGGGCCACCGGGGAGCTGTTTTTT. It codes for CASSIGDRATGELFF.

In nucleotides, the CDR3 is TGTGCCAGCAACCGGGACAGAAACTATGGCTACACCTTC. Its translation is CASNRDRNYGYTF. This chain connects TRBV5-8 to TRBJ1-2, with TRBD1 matching 7 bases. The CDR3 is made up of 13 amino acids. After removal of 6 bases from V and 2 bases from J, the junction contained 4 bases not matched to a gene. Germline assignment: CDR1 SGHTS and CDR2 YDEGEE. The full variable domain, in which reference TRBV5-8 and TRBJ1-2 provide the parts outside the CDR3, is EAGVTQSPTHLIKTRGQQATLRCSPISGHTSVYWYQQALGLGLQFLLWYDEGEERNRGNFPPRFSGRQFPNYSSELNVNALELEDSALYLCASNRDRNYGYTFGSGTRLTVV.

In regard to this clone: The junction does not match germline at one end; this may be a read error. V usage is TRBV19 and J usage is TRBJ2-1; 11 nucleotides line up with TRBD2. The CDR3 has 12 residues. Germline CDR1 and CDR2: LNHDA and SQIVND (reference sequence). The CDR3 bases are TGTGCCAGTGGTATACTAGCGGGAGCTACGTTCTTC. Residues: CASGILAGATFF.